Listed here are 18 T cell receptor beta chains from one sample, sequenced in a study of T cell responses to AZD1222 COVID-19 vaccine. Only in-frame clones appear in the TCRdb table, and some are missing; sequencing was by immunoSEQ multiplex PCR. The table lists about 94,000 clones, around 84% of them singletons. The sequencing here drew on peripheral blood, taken 28 days after the second AZD1222 dose. Receptors were obtained from an adult who received the AZD1222 COVID-19 vaccine.

For the CDR3, the DNA is TGTGCCAGCAGCTTAGCGCCGGATGAAAAACTGTTTTTT. Translating it yields CASSLAPDEKLFF. The J gene is TRBJ1-4, the V gene TRBV7-2; D remains ambiguous. Germline CDR1 SGHTA, CDR2 FQGNSA. The CDR3 is 13 amino acids. Trimming took off 0 bases at V and 6 bases at J, with 5 bases between the two ends.

The chain is built from TRBV5-1 and TRBJ2-5; tentatively, D is TRBD2 (6 bases). The CDR3 spans 14 residues. The V end was cut by 0 bases, the J end by 4 bases, with 10 bases between. Looked up from germline, CDR1 is SGHRS and CDR2 is YFSETQ. The CDR3, as DNA: TGCGCCAGCAGCTTGGCGGCCGGGGGAGAGACCCAGTACTTC. This encodes CASSLAAGGETQYF.

This chain joins TRBV29-1 and TRBJ1-1; D is unclear. Trimming stripped 4 bases from V and 1 base from J, with 4 bases between. This CDR3 spans 11 amino acids. Germline V gene sequence: CDR1 SQVTM, CDR2 ANQGSEA. The CDR3 is CSVGRNTEAFF. The CDR3 nucleotides are TGCAGCGTTGGCAGGAACACTGAAGCTTTCTTT.

V and J are TRBV6-2 or TRBV6-3 and TRBJ1-5; maybe TRBD1 (6 bases). The CDR3 contains 14 residues. The V gene's germline CDR1 is MNHEY and CDR2 SVGEGT. V lost 3 bases and J 6 bases, leaving 12 bases between the germline ends. The CDR3 DNA follows: TGTGCCAGCAGTTATGGGGGCGCAACTCAGCCCCAGCATTTT. It specifies CASSYGGATQPQHF.

The chain combines TRBV6-5 with TRBJ2-3; 9 bases agree with TRBD2. The germline V gene has CDR1 MNHEY and CDR2 SVGAGI. The CDR3 is made up of 16 amino acids. Trimming cost V 0 bases and J 2 bases; bases outside gene matches: 3. The CDR3 is CASSYSASGTTDTQYF. The CDR3 DNA sequence: TGTGCCAGCAGTTACTCTGCTAGCGGGACCACAGATACGCAGTATTTT.

This clone appeared a few times. This chain connects TRBV27 to TRBJ2-5, with TRBD1 matching over 8 bases. J gave up 4 bases and V 6 bases, and 13 bases lay outside the gene matches. This CDR3 is 16 amino acids long. Germline CDR1 reads MNHEY; CDR2 reads SMNVEV (reference sequence). The CDR3 DNA reads TGTGCCAGCAGAAAAGCAGGGGGCATTTTCAGAGAGACCCAGTACTTC. Translation gives CASRKAGGIFRETQYF.

The chain is built from TRBV6-4 and TRBJ2-7, with TRBD2 matching over 14 bases. CDR1 MRHNA and CDR2 SNTAGT come from the germline V gene. This CDR3 has 14 amino acids. V lost 6 bases to trimming and J lost 6 bases; unmatched junction nucleotides: 4. The CDR3 coding sequence is TGTGCCAGCAGGGGGACTAGCGGGAGTGGCGAGCAGTACTTC. Translated, it gives CASRGTSGSGEQYF.

The CDR3 here is CASKPTTATGEAFF. As DNA, the CDR3 is TGTGCCAGCAAACCGACAACGGCGACAGGGGAAGCTTTCTTT. V gene TRBV13 combines with J gene TRBJ1-1; 7 positions match TRBD1. With V trimmed by 7 bases and J by 8 bases, 13 bases remained unmatched. Germline V gene lookup returns CDR1 PRHDT and CDR2 FYEKMQ (reference sequence). The CDR3 extends over 14 amino acids.

This clone came up a few times. The chain recombines TRBV6-5 with TRBJ2-7; 10 nucleotides line up with TRBD1. This CDR3 has 14 residues. The V gene end was trimmed by 6 bases and the J gene end by 2 bases; junction bases not matched to a gene: 4. The germline V gene has CDR1 MNHEY and CDR2 SVGAGI. In nucleotides, the CDR3 is TGTGCCAGCAGCTCGGGACAGGGGACCTACGAGCAGTACTTC. Translation: CASSSGQGTYEQYF.

In nucleotides, the CDR3 is TGTGCCATCAGTGAACAGCGGGAGGGGGGTGAGCAGTTCTTC. It codes for CAISEQREGGEQFF. V is TRBV10-3 and J is TRBJ2-1; 10 nucleotides line up with TRBD2. This CDR3 is built from 14 residues. V lost 3 bases and J lost 9; bases outside the gene matches: 5. The V gene's germline CDR1 is ENHRY and CDR2 SYGVKD.

The rearrangement uses TRBV9 and TRBJ1-4; D is perhaps TRBD1 (5 bases). The CDR3 extends over 13 amino acids. Germline V gene data show CDR1 as SGDLS and CDR2 as YYNGEE. Trimming stripped 7 bases from V and 7 bases from J, with 14 bases between. CDR3 residues: CASQRGEGEKLFF. CDR3 in DNA: TGTGCCAGCCAAAGAGGGGAGGGTGAAAAACTGTTTTTT.

This chain connects TRBV5-4 to TRBJ2-7, with 9 bases identical to TRBD1. V lost 4 bases and J lost 4; bases outside the gene matches: 6. The germline CDR1 and CDR2 sequences are SGHNT and YYREEE (reference sequence). The CDR3 length is 14 residues. CDR3 amino acids: CASSVGQGPYEQYF. The DNA for the CDR3 is TGTGCCAGCAGCGTCGGACAGGGGCCGTACGAGCAGTACTTC. Full variable domain (outside the CDR3, taken from reference TRBV5-4 and TRBJ2-7): ETGVTQSPTHLIKTRGQQVTLRCSSQSGHNTVSWYQQALGQGPQFIFQYYREEENGRGNFPPRFSGLQFPNYSSELNVNALELDDSALYLCASSVGQGPYEQYFGPGTRLTVT.

The rearrangement joins TRBV25-1 to TRBJ1-2; 8 positions match TRBD1. V shed 3 bases and J 6 bases; nucleotides not matched to a gene: 6. CDR3 size: 14 residues. CDR1 is MGHDK and CDR2 is SYGVNS in the germline V gene. In DNA, the CDR3 is TGTGCCAGCAGTGATCTACAGGGGGTAAATGGCTACACCTTC. Translating it yields CASSDLQGVNGYTF.

This chain links TRBV6-2 or TRBV6-3 with TRBJ2-7, with 7 positions matching TRBD1. V dropped 4 bases and J dropped 3; count of bases not matched to a gene: 3. The CDR3 is 13 amino acids. The V gene's germline CDR1 is MNHEY and CDR2 SVGEGT. CDR3 sequence: CASSSGQRYEQYF. The CDR3 DNA is TGTGCCAGCAGTTCGGGACAGCGCTACGAGCAGTACTTC.

This sequence joins TRBV7-3 and TRBJ2-1; D is possibly TRBD1 (6 bases). The germline V gene encodes CDR1 SGHTA and CDR2 FQGTGA. This CDR3 comprises 16 residues. Trimming took off 1 base at V and 0 bases at J, with 10 bases between the two ends. CDR3 sequence: CASSLSWDTSYNEQFF. Written as DNA, the CDR3 is TGTGCCAGCAGCTTAAGTTGGGACACCTCCTACAATGAGCAGTTCTTC.

This sequence joins TRBV27 and TRBJ2-5; the D is unclear. Germline V gives CDR1 MNHEY, CDR2 SMNVEV (reference sequence). This CDR3 has 12 residues. V was cut by 5 bases and J by 0 bases, with 4 bases left in between. The CDR3 DNA reads TGTGCCAGCAGTACTCACCAAGAGACCCAGTACTTC. This translates into CASSTHQETQYF.

This clone was recorded only once. The chain combines TRBV5-1 with TRBJ1-1; D gene uncertain. V shed 4 bases and J shed 5 bases, with 12 bases lying between them. The CDR3 is made up of 13 amino acids. The germline V gene has CDR1 SGHRS and CDR2 YFSETQ. CDR3: CASSPSERTEAFF. The CDR3 region has the DNA TGCGCCAGCAGCCCCTCGGAAAGGACTGAAGCTTTCTTT.

This sequence joins TRBV11-2 and TRBJ2-5; a possible D gene is TRBD2 (5 bases). CDR1 SGHAT and CDR2 FQNNGV come from the germline V gene. CDR3 length equals 15 residues. The V end was cut by 5 bases, the J end by 7 bases, with 20 bases between. The CDR3 region has the DNA TGTGCCAGCAGCCCTCTAGACGGCGTAGGGAGGACCCAGTACTTC. Its protein is CASSPLDGVGRTQYF.